This is a list of T cell receptor beta chains from one sample in a study of regulatory T cells in long-lasting Graves disease. Each CDR3 protein is one row after TCRdb ran MiXCR on the multiplex PCR reads. The sample consists of about 660,000 distinct CDR3 sequences, 25% to 35% of them appearing once. Here the sequenced sample was peripheral blood mononuclear cells (PBMCs), taken when the disease was refractory, from a patient treated with antithyroid drugs. The receptors stem from a female donor with Graves disease. Each CDR3 is given with its conserved first and last residue. The D gene is left open where the match is weak. Size tells how often a clone was seen (once, few, many) or the class of an expanded clone, and some rows leave it out.

v_gene,j_gene,abundance,d_gene,CDR3aa,CDR3nt
TRBV28,TRBJ2-1,NA,NA,CASSAQGRRNEQFF,TGTGCCAGCAGTGCACAGGGGAGGCGCAATGAGCAGTTCTTC
TRBV28,TRBJ2-5,NA,TRBD1,CASSLDRDSQETQYF,TGTGCCAGCAGTTTAGACCGGGACAGCCAAGAGACCCAGTACTTC
TRBV28,TRBJ2-5,NA,TRBD2,CASSSGLEETQYF,TGTGCCAGCAGTTCTGGACTAGAAGAGACCCAGTACTTC
TRBV10-3,TRBJ2-2,few,TRBD1,CAISLQQGAGELFF,TGTGCCATCAGTCTCCAACAGGGGGCCGGGGAGCTGTTTTTT
TRBV12-3/TRBV12-4,TRBJ2-7,NA,NA,CASSPYARYEQYF,TGTGCCAGCAGCCCCTATGCTCGCTACGAGCAGTACTTC
TRBV19,TRBJ1-1,few,NA,CASSMGPEYDTEAFF,TGTGCCAGTAGTATGGGACCGGAGTATGACACTGAAGCTTTCTTT
TRBV7-6,TRBJ2-7,NA,TRBD2,CASSLGASGSRVDEQYF,TGTGCCAGCAGCTTAGGGGCTAGCGGGAGTAGGGTTGACGAGCAGTACTTC
TRBV30,TRBJ1-5,few,NA,CAWSLTGYNQPQHF,TGTGCCTGGAGTCTTACGGGTTACAATCAGCCCCAGCATTTT
TRBV12-3/TRBV12-4,TRBJ1-5,many,NA,CASSFEGLSNQPQHF,TGTGCCAGCAGTTTTGAGGGACTTAGCAATCAGCCCCAGCATTTT
TRBV18,TRBJ2-5,NA,NA,CASSPPGVPETQYF,TGTGCCAGCTCACCACCTGGTGTTCCTGAGACCCAGTACTTC
TRBV7-9,TRBJ1-6,few,TRBD1,CASSTGTGSSPLHF,TGTGCCAGCAGCACCGGGACAGGGAGTTCACCCCTCCACTTT
TRBV11-2,TRBJ2-5,many,NA,CASSLETQETQYF,TGTGCCAGCAGCTTAGAGACCCAGGAGACCCAGTACTTC
TRBV12-3/TRBV12-4,TRBJ2-2,many,NA,CASGLRRFGELFF,TGTGCCAGCGGTCTACGTCGTTTCGGGGAGCTGTTTTTT
TRBV20-1,TRBJ1-5,few,NA,CSARGAVGVDSNQPQHF,TGCAGTGCTAGGGGGGCAGTTGGGGTCGATAGCAATCAGCCCCAGCATTTT
TRBV20-1,TRBJ1-5,NA,TRBD1,CSARVGTGAQPQHF,TGCAGTGCTAGAGTTGGGACAGGGGCCCAACCCCAGCATTTT
TRBV20-1,TRBJ1-2,NA,NA,CSAKGAVDGYTF,TGCAGTGCTAAAGGGGCGGTCGATGGCTACACCTTC
TRBV15,TRBJ1-5,NA,TRBD1,CATSREGGQGPQHF,TGTGCCACCAGCAGAGAAGGGGGCCAAGGGCCCCAGCATTTT
TRBV15,TRBJ1-4,NA,NA,CATSTHGRGLHEKLFF,TGTGCCACCAGCACCCATGGGAGGGGTCTCCATGAAAAACTGTTTTTT
TRBV29-1,TRBJ1-2,NA,NA,CSIQGVERSYGYTF,TGCAGCATCCAAGGGGTGGAAAGGAGCTATGGCTACACCTTC
TRBV14,TRBJ1-3,NA,NA,CASSHGLGYSGNTIYF,TGTGCCAGCAGCCATGGCTTGGGGTACTCTGGAAACACCATATATTTT
TRBV3-1,TRBJ1-2,NA,NA,CASRHGQGTGGYTF,TGTGCCAGCAGACACGGCCAAGGGACGGGCGGCTACACCTTC
TRBV30,TRBJ1-5,NA,NA,CAWSQGRRDQPQHF,TGTGCCTGGAGCCAGGGTCGGAGGGACCAGCCCCAGCATTTT
TRBV7-8,TRBJ1-1,few,TRBD1,CASSPDRGANTEAFF,TGTGCCAGCAGCCCGGACAGGGGGGCGAACACTGAAGCTTTCTTT
TRBV6-1,TRBJ1-5,NA,TRBD1,CASRGTGAIQPQHF,TGTGCCAGCAGGGGGACAGGGGCTATTCAGCCCCAGCATTTT
TRBV3-1,TRBJ1-2,once,NA,CASRPFRAGGYTF,TGTGCCAGCAGGCCATTCCGGGCGGGTGGCTACACCTTC
TRBV6-2/TRBV6-3,TRBJ2-2,NA,TRBD2,CASSYASGGHTGELFF,TGTGCCAGCAGTTACGCTAGCGGGGGGCACACCGGGGAGCTGTTTTTT
TRBV27,TRBJ2-5,NA,NA,CASSLEMTPRAETQYF,TGTGCCAGCAGCCTCGAAATGACACCCAGGGCGGAGACCCAGTACTTC
TRBV19,TRBJ1-5,few,NA,CASSTWEGQISNQPQHF,TGTGCCAGTAGTACCTGGGAAGGGCAAATAAGCAATCAGCCCCAGCATTTT
TRBV7-3,TRBJ1-1,few,TRBD1,CASSLTGGSAEAFF,TGTGCCAGCAGCTTGACAGGGGGCAGCGCTGAAGCTTTCTTT
TRBV11-3,TRBJ2-5,many,NA,CASSLGLIDQETQYF,TGTGCCAGCAGCTTGGGACTGATCGACCAAGAGACCCAGTACTTC
TRBV5-1,TRBJ2-7,NA,TRBD1,CASRPDRAHSYEQYF,TGCGCCAGCAGACCAGACAGGGCCCACTCCTACGAGCAGTACTTC